Listed below are T cell receptor beta chains from one sample, sequenced in a study of shared T cell receptors in the human thymus. The protocol was immunoSEQ multiplex PCR, while the TCRdb copy is restricted to in-frame clones and leaves out a portion. This sample yields hundreds of thousands of clones, of which more than 75% are seen a single time; roughly 0.013% belongs to the top ten. The sample was also linked to a second study, of human thymus T cells.

Sequenced: thymocytes. The receptor set was obtained from a boy younger than two with a congenital heart defect. Both conserved end residues are part of each CDR3. The D gene is left open where the match is weak. Size is omitted from some rows. Given values are once, few, many or a class for expanded clones.

D gene: TRBD2
V gene: TRBV27
clone size: -
J gene: TRBJ2-7
CDR3 DNA: TGTGCCAGCAGTCCCCGGACTAGCGGGAGGACCCGATTCAATAGCTACGAGCAGTACTTC
CDR3 protein: CASSPRTSGRTRFNSYEQYF

D gene: -
V gene: TRBV27
clone size: once
J gene: TRBJ2-3
CDR3 DNA: TGTGCCAGCGCGGGGAGGCTACCTATCCTACCTACGCAGTATTTT
CDR3 protein: CASAGRLPILPTQYF

D gene: -
V gene: TRBV27
clone size: -
J gene: TRBJ1-3
CDR3 DNA: TGTGCCAGCAGAGCGAGCTCTGGAAACACCATATATTTT
CDR3 protein: CASRASSGNTIYF

D gene: -
V gene: TRBV29-1
clone size: -
J gene: TRBJ2-2
CDR3 DNA: TGCAGCGTTCAGGGCGCCGGGGAGCTGTTTTTT
CDR3 protein: CSVQGAGELFF

D gene: -
V gene: TRBV9
clone size: -
J gene: TRBJ2-5
CDR3 DNA: TGTGCCAGCAGCGTAGAGGGGGGGCCCCCCCAAGAGACCCAGTACTTC
CDR3 protein: CASSVEGGPPQETQYF

D gene: -
V gene: TRBV4-3
clone size: -
J gene: TRBJ2-3
CDR3 DNA: TGCGCCAGCAGCCAAGGAGGATTTACCCAGCCCCGAAGCACAGATACGCAGTATTTT
CDR3 protein: CASSQGGFTQPRSTDTQYF

D gene: TRBD2
V gene: TRBV7-2
clone size: -
J gene: TRBJ2-1
CDR3 DNA: TGTGCCAGCAGCACGTGGGGGGAGGGGCCGCCCTCCTACAATGAGCAGTTCTTC
CDR3 protein: CASSTWGEGPPSYNEQFF

D gene: -
V gene: TRBV12-5
clone size: -
J gene: TRBJ2-1
CDR3 DNA: TGTGCTAGTGGCTGGGGGGGCGGGTCAAGAAGTGAGCAGTTCTTC
CDR3 protein: CASGWGGGSRSEQFF

D gene: -
V gene: TRBV14
clone size: -
J gene: TRBJ2-3
CDR3 DNA: TGTGCCAGCAGCGACAGGAGTCCTAGCACAGATACGCAGTATTTT
CDR3 protein: CASSDRSPSTDTQYF

D gene: TRBD1
V gene: TRBV5-1
clone size: -
J gene: TRBJ1-1
CDR3 DNA: TGCGCCAGCAGCTTTGTAGGGGGCGGGCGAATTGAAGCTTTCTTT
CDR3 protein: CASSFVGGGRIEAFF

D gene: TRBD2
V gene: TRBV30
clone size: -
J gene: TRBJ2-2
CDR3 DNA: TGTGCCTGGAGTGTTCTGGGACTAGCGCCCGGGGAGCTGTTTTTT
CDR3 protein: CAWSVLGLAPGELFF

D gene: TRBD2
V gene: TRBV4-3
clone size: -
J gene: TRBJ2-3
CDR3 DNA: TGCGCCAGCAGCCAAGGGGCGACGGGAGGGTCCCCTAGGTCCTACACAGATACGCAGTATTTT
CDR3 protein: CASSQGATGGSPRSYTDTQYF

D gene: -
V gene: TRBV5-6
clone size: -
J gene: TRBJ2-5
CDR3 DNA: TGTGCCAGCAGCCCTAAGAGGCATCTTCAAGAGACCCAGTACTTC
CDR3 protein: CASSPKRHLQETQYF

D gene: TRBD1
V gene: TRBV29-1
clone size: -
J gene: TRBJ2-5
CDR3 DNA: TGCAGCGTGACAAGAAGCAGGGGGCGGGGTGCAGAGACCCAGTACTTC
CDR3 protein: CSVTRSRGRGAETQYF

D gene: TRBD2
V gene: TRBV7-9
clone size: -
J gene: TRBJ2-7
CDR3 DNA: TGTGCCAGCAGCTTAGAATCGCCCGGGGGGGAGCAGTACTTC
CDR3 protein: CASSLESPGGEQYF

D gene: TRBD2
V gene: TRBV9
clone size: -
J gene: TRBJ2-3
CDR3 DNA: TGTGCCAGCAGCGTACTGGGACTAGCGGGAGCGGGAGATACGCAGTATTTT
CDR3 protein: CASSVLGLAGAGDTQYF

D gene: TRBD1
V gene: TRBV5-5
clone size: few
J gene: TRBJ2-2
CDR3 DNA: TGTGCCAGCAGCCAAAACACAGGGGGCACCGGGGAGCTGTTTTTT
CDR3 protein: CASSQNTGGTGELFF

D gene: TRBD2
V gene: TRBV27
clone size: -
J gene: TRBJ2-1
CDR3 DNA: TGTGCCAGCAGTTCCTCTCTAGCGGTCTCCTACAATGAGCAGTTCTTC
CDR3 protein: CASSSSLAVSYNEQFF

D gene: -
V gene: TRBV5-6
clone size: few
J gene: TRBJ1-1
CDR3 DNA: TGTGCCAGCAGCTTGGAGGGGATGAACACTGAAGCTTTCTTT
CDR3 protein: CASSLEGMNTEAFF

D gene: -
V gene: TRBV10-3
clone size: once
J gene: TRBJ2-2
CDR3 DNA: TGTGCCATCACTGAGGGTGGGAGGATCGGGGAGCTGTTTTTT
CDR3 protein: CAITEGGRIGELFF

D gene: -
V gene: TRBV9
clone size: once
J gene: TRBJ1-2
CDR3 DNA: TGTGCCAGCAGCGTAGCTGGGCCAGTCCAAACTAACTATGGCTACACCTTC
CDR3 protein: CASSVAGPVQTNYGYTF

D gene: TRBD2
V gene: TRBV4-2
clone size: -
J gene: TRBJ2-1
CDR3 DNA: TGTGCCAGCAGCCAAGATGGTGAGCGGGAGGGCTACAATGAGCAGTTCTTC
CDR3 protein: CASSQDGEREGYNEQFF

D gene: -
V gene: TRBV28
clone size: -
J gene: TRBJ2-3
CDR3 DNA: TGTGCCAGCAGTCGACCTAGGGATACGCAGTATTTT
CDR3 protein: CASSRPRDTQYF

D gene: TRBD2
V gene: TRBV6-5
clone size: -
J gene: TRBJ2-2
CDR3 DNA: TGTGCCAGCAGTTCCCGGACTAGCGGGAGCACCGGGGAGCTGTTTTTT
CDR3 protein: CASSSRTSGSTGELFF

D gene: TRBD2
V gene: TRBV2
clone size: -
J gene: TRBJ2-7
CDR3 DNA: TGTGCCAGCAGTCTACTAGCGGGAGTGGCAAAGAGTAACTACGAGCAGTACTTC
CDR3 protein: CASSLLAGVAKSNYEQYF

D gene: TRBD2
V gene: TRBV15
clone size: -
J gene: TRBJ2-7
CDR3 DNA: TGTGCCACCAGCCCCCAGACTAGCGGGAGGGCCTACGAGCAGTACTTC
CDR3 protein: CATSPQTSGRAYEQYF

D gene: -
V gene: TRBV19
clone size: few
J gene: TRBJ2-7
CDR3 DNA: TGTGCCAGTTTTAGCGGCTACGAGCAGTACTTC
CDR3 protein: CASFSGYEQYF

D gene: TRBD2
V gene: TRBV5-4
clone size: -
J gene: TRBJ2-2
CDR3 DNA: TGTGCCAGCAGCAGGCCGCTAGCGGGACACACCGGGGAGCTGTTTTTT
CDR3 protein: CASSRPLAGHTGELFF

D gene: TRBD1
V gene: TRBV27
clone size: -
J gene: TRBJ1-1
CDR3 DNA: TGTGCCAGCAGTCCCACAGGGGGAACTGAAGCTTTCTTT
CDR3 protein: CASSPTGGTEAFF

D gene: -
V gene: TRBV30
clone size: -
J gene: TRBJ2-1
CDR3 DNA: TGTGCCTGGAGTGTTCCAGGTTACAATGAGCAGTTCTTC
CDR3 protein: CAWSVPGYNEQFF

D gene: TRBD2
V gene: TRBV27
clone size: -
J gene: TRBJ2-7
CDR3 DNA: TGTGCCAGCAGTCCCGCCTCCGGGACTAGCCTTAACGAGCAGTACTTC
CDR3 protein: CASSPASGTSLNEQYF

D gene: TRBD2
V gene: TRBV7-9
clone size: -
J gene: TRBJ2-6
CDR3 DNA: TGTGCCAGCAGCCCATTGGAAGCGGGAGTATGGCCTGGGGCCAACGTCCTGACTTTC
CDR3 protein: CASSPLEAGVWPGANVLTF

D gene: -
V gene: TRBV27
clone size: -
J gene: TRBJ2-1
CDR3 DNA: TGTGCCAGCAGCCCCGCTAATCACAATGAGCAGTTCTTC
CDR3 protein: CASSPANHNEQFF

D gene: -
V gene: TRBV15
clone size: few
J gene: TRBJ2-1
CDR3 DNA: TGTGCCACCAGCAGAACTCTTTTTGTGGGAGGCTCCTACAATGAGCAGTTCTTC
CDR3 protein: CATSRTLFVGGSYNEQFF

D gene: -
V gene: TRBV18
clone size: few
J gene: TRBJ2-1
CDR3 DNA: TGTGCCAGCTCACCACCTTTTGGTAGCGGCCACTACAATGAGCAGTTCTTC
CDR3 protein: CASSPPFGSGHYNEQFF

D gene: TRBD1
V gene: TRBV6-5
clone size: once
J gene: TRBJ2-3
CDR3 DNA: TGTGCCAGCACGGGACAGAGCACAGATACGCAGTATTTT
CDR3 protein: CASTGQSTDTQYF

D gene: -
V gene: TRBV7-2
clone size: -
J gene: TRBJ2-3
CDR3 DNA: TGTGCCAGCAGCTTCGATACGGCAGATACGCAGTATTTT
CDR3 protein: CASSFDTADTQYF

D gene: TRBD2
V gene: TRBV18
clone size: -
J gene: TRBJ2-7
CDR3 DNA: TGTGCCAGCTCCCCGGCCCGTACCGGGGAAAAGCGGGGCTACGAGCAGTACTTC
CDR3 protein: CASSPARTGEKRGYEQYF

D gene: -
V gene: TRBV5-1
clone size: few
J gene: TRBJ1-1
CDR3 DNA: TGCGCCAGCAGCCCAACAGGGTCTGAAGCTTTCTTT
CDR3 protein: CASSPTGSEAFF

D gene: TRBD2
V gene: TRBV15
clone size: -
J gene: TRBJ2-3
CDR3 DNA: TGTGCCACCAGCAAGCGGGAGGAGAGGAATACGCAGTATTTT
CDR3 protein: CATSKREERNTQYF

D gene: -
V gene: TRBV4-1
clone size: -
J gene: TRBJ1-1
CDR3 DNA: TGCGCCAGCAGCAAAGGACCGCTGGAGAAAGCTTTCTTT
CDR3 protein: CASSKGPLEKAFF

D gene: -
V gene: TRBV19
clone size: -
J gene: TRBJ2-1
CDR3 DNA: TGTGCCAGTACCCCGATCGCCAGAATAGCGGACTCCTACAATGAGCAGTTCTTC
CDR3 protein: CASTPIARIADSYNEQFF

D gene: TRBD1
V gene: TRBV9
clone size: -
J gene: TRBJ2-1
CDR3 DNA: TGTGCCAGCAGCGTTGGGACAGGGGGCAATGAGCAGTTCTTC
CDR3 protein: CASSVGTGGNEQFF

D gene: TRBD1
V gene: TRBV5-1
clone size: -
J gene: TRBJ1-1
CDR3 DNA: TGCGCCAGCAGCTCGGTTAACAGGGGACTGAACACTGAAGCTTTCTTT
CDR3 protein: CASSSVNRGLNTEAFF

D gene: TRBD2
V gene: TRBV5-5
clone size: -
J gene: TRBJ2-1
CDR3 DNA: TGTGCCAGCAGCTTGGAGAGACTAGCGGGAGATAGTGGGCCCAATGAGCAGTTCTTC
CDR3 protein: CASSLERLAGDSGPNEQFF

D gene: TRBD2
V gene: TRBV4-3
clone size: -
J gene: TRBJ2-3
CDR3 DNA: TGCGCCAGCAGCCAAACTTCTAGCGGGAGGGCGCGTACGCAGTATTTT
CDR3 protein: CASSQTSSGRARTQYF